This T cell receptor (beta chain) was recovered during a study of T cells in localized non-small cell lung cancer. The study, taken as a whole, reports: Peak T cell clonality was found in uninvolved adjacent lung, exceeding tumor.

V was clipped by 1 base and J by 3 bases; unmatched bases: 3. This CDR3 contains 15 residues. Germline lookup yields CDR1 MGHRA and CDR2 YSYEKL. In regard to this clone: What it binds is not known.

TCRdb's table, derived via immunoSEQ multiplex PCR, lists solely in-frame clones and lacks some. The sample shows approximately 65,000 clones, roughly 79% of them seen only once. The source is a man aged 40 to 70 with stage II lung adenocarcinoma. Source: PBMCs, taken before any cancer treatment. The V and J genes are TRBV4-1 and TRBJ2-5; the match to TRBD1 covers 9 bases. This CDR3 is CASSQGQGVEETQYF. The DNA of the CDR3 is TGCGCCAGCAGCCAAGGACAGGGGGTGGAAGAGACCCAGTACTTC.